These T cell receptor beta chains were read from a single sample in a study of OX40 agonist ivuxolimab in advanced cancers. The table came from immunoSEQ multiplex PCR; TCRdb's copy has only in-frame clones and leaves some out. This sample has some 81,000 clones, with approximately 83% found just once. Sample: CD4+ or CD8+ T cells sorted from blood, taken in a trial of the OX40 agonist ivuxolimab. Source of these receptors: an adult with an advanced solid tumor such as melanoma, head and neck, liver or kidney cancer. The CDR3 runs from the conserved cysteine through the conserved F or W. Each record gives: J gene, V gene, D gene, clone size, CDR3 DNA, CDR3 protein. A D gene is named only where the DNA matches it firmly. Size values are once, few and many counts, or a class for expanded clones, and some rows have none.

j_gene: TRBJ2-3
v_gene: TRBV7-9
d_gene: -
abundance: -
CDR3nt: TGTGCCAGCAGCTTCACTCTCCGACGGGACCGCACAGATACGCAGTATTTT
CDR3aa: CASSFTLRRDRTDTQYF

j_gene: TRBJ2-3
v_gene: TRBV28
d_gene: TRBD2
abundance: -
CDR3nt: TGTGCCAGCAGCCCTACGGGACTAGCGGGGGGAAAAAGCACAGATACGCAGTATTTT
CDR3aa: CASSPTGLAGGKSTDTQYF

j_gene: TRBJ2-2
v_gene: TRBV7-2
d_gene: -
abundance: -
CDR3nt: TGTGCCAGCAGCCATGGGATAACCGGGGAGCTGTTTTTT
CDR3aa: CASSHGITGELFF

j_gene: TRBJ1-1
v_gene: TRBV19
d_gene: TRBD1
abundance: -
CDR3nt: TGTGCCAGTAGGAGACAGGGGGATGAAGCTTTCTTT
CDR3aa: CASRRQGDEAFF

j_gene: TRBJ2-5
v_gene: TRBV28
d_gene: -
abundance: -
CDR3nt: TGTGCCAGCAGCTGGGACTTGCGACAAGAGACCCAGTACTTC
CDR3aa: CASSWDLRQETQYF

j_gene: TRBJ2-1
v_gene: TRBV30
d_gene: -
abundance: -
CDR3nt: TGTGCCTGGAGTGATGGGGTCCTGGGGCAGTTCTTC
CDR3aa: CAWSDGVLGQFF

j_gene: TRBJ2-2
v_gene: TRBV6-1
d_gene: TRBD2
abundance: -
CDR3nt: TGTGCCAGCAAAACTAGCGGGTCGACCGGGGAGCTGTTTTTT
CDR3aa: CASKTSGSTGELFF

j_gene: TRBJ1-1
v_gene: TRBV5-1
d_gene: TRBD1
abundance: once
CDR3nt: TGCGCCAGCAGCCTCCCAACAGGGGACACTGAAGCTTTCTTT
CDR3aa: CASSLPTGDTEAFF

j_gene: TRBJ2-2
v_gene: TRBV4-1
d_gene: -
abundance: many
CDR3nt: TGCGCCAGCAGCCAAGATGGGCGGAACACCGGGGAGCTGTTTTTT
CDR3aa: CASSQDGRNTGELFF

j_gene: TRBJ2-1
v_gene: TRBV11-3
d_gene: -
abundance: -
CDR3nt: TGTGCCAGCAGCCAGAACAGTTACAATGAGCAGTTCTTC
CDR3aa: CASSQNSYNEQFF

j_gene: TRBJ2-5
v_gene: TRBV5-4
d_gene: -
abundance: -
CDR3nt: TGTGCCAGCAGTCGTCCGTCGGATAAGGAGACCCAGTACTTC
CDR3aa: CASSRPSDKETQYF

j_gene: TRBJ2-1
v_gene: TRBV7-2
d_gene: TRBD2
abundance: -
CDR3nt: TGTGCCAGCAGCTTACCGGGGGGACTCTACAATGAGCAGTTCTTC
CDR3aa: CASSLPGGLYNEQFF

j_gene: TRBJ2-3
v_gene: TRBV20-1
d_gene: -
abundance: -
CDR3nt: TGCAGTGTTCCTAGGTCAGATACGCAGTATTTT
CDR3aa: CSVPRSDTQYF

j_gene: TRBJ2-7
v_gene: TRBV9
d_gene: -
abundance: -
CDR3nt: TGTGCCAGCATAAATCCTCAGGACGAAATGAACTACGAGCAGTACTTC
CDR3aa: CASINPQDEMNYEQYF

j_gene: TRBJ1-2
v_gene: TRBV7-2
d_gene: TRBD1
abundance: -
CDR3nt: TGTGCCAGCAGCTTAGTAGGACAGGTCAAGAGGGGCTACACCTTC
CDR3aa: CASSLVGQVKRGYTF

j_gene: TRBJ2-1
v_gene: TRBV5-1
d_gene: -
abundance: once
CDR3nt: TGCGCCAGCAGCTTGATGCATCGGGACAATGAGCAGTTCTTC
CDR3aa: CASSLMHRDNEQFF

j_gene: TRBJ1-4
v_gene: TRBV6-6
d_gene: TRBD1
abundance: -
CDR3nt: TGTGCCAGCAGTTTGGTCGGCAGGGGGAATGAAAAACTGTTTTTT
CDR3aa: CASSLVGRGNEKLFF

j_gene: TRBJ1-1
v_gene: TRBV12-2
d_gene: -
abundance: -
CDR3nt: TGTGCAAGTCGCCCAACCAGCCCCACGGGACACCACACTGAAGCTTTCTTT
CDR3aa: CASRPTSPTGHHTEAFF

j_gene: TRBJ1-2
v_gene: TRBV27
d_gene: -
abundance: -
CDR3nt: TGTGCCAGCAGAAGGGGGACTGCGGTAGATGGCTACACCTTC
CDR3aa: CASRRGTAVDGYTF

j_gene: TRBJ2-5
v_gene: TRBV29-1
d_gene: -
abundance: few
CDR3nt: TGCAGCGTTATGGTACAAGAGACCCAGTACTTC
CDR3aa: CSVMVQETQYF

j_gene: TRBJ2-1
v_gene: TRBV9
d_gene: TRBD1
abundance: -
CDR3nt: TGTGCCAGCAGCCAGACAGGGGGCCGCAATGAGCAGTTCTTC
CDR3aa: CASSQTGGRNEQFF

j_gene: TRBJ1-1
v_gene: TRBV4-3
d_gene: TRBD1
abundance: -
CDR3nt: TGCGCCAGCAGCCAGGACGGGACAGGGAGGAACACTGAAGCTTTCTTT
CDR3aa: CASSQDGTGRNTEAFF

j_gene: TRBJ2-5
v_gene: TRBV14
d_gene: TRBD2
abundance: -
CDR3nt: TGTGCCAGCAGCCAAGATCTTGGGACTAGCGGGGGACCTAAAGAGACCCAGTACTTC
CDR3aa: CASSQDLGTSGGPKETQYF

j_gene: TRBJ2-5
v_gene: TRBV18
d_gene: TRBD1
abundance: -
CDR3nt: TGTGCCAGCTCACCCTGGACCGGAGGACAGGGTGGAGAGACCCAGTACTTC
CDR3aa: CASSPWTGGQGGETQYF

j_gene: TRBJ2-2
v_gene: TRBV7-3
d_gene: -
abundance: -
CDR3nt: TGTGCCAGCAGCCACCGGACAGATAACACCGGGGAGCTGTTTTTT
CDR3aa: CASSHRTDNTGELFF

j_gene: TRBJ1-1
v_gene: TRBV6-5
d_gene: -
abundance: once
CDR3nt: TGTGCCAGCAGTTACGGGGGGGTGAGGGTTGAAGCTTTCTTT
CDR3aa: CASSYGGVRVEAFF

j_gene: TRBJ2-3
v_gene: TRBV11-1
d_gene: TRBD2
abundance: -
CDR3nt: TGTGCCAGCAGCCGCCAGCGGGGGTCGGCAGATACGCAGTATTTT
CDR3aa: CASSRQRGSADTQYF

j_gene: TRBJ2-3
v_gene: TRBV28
d_gene: -
abundance: -
CDR3nt: TGTGCCAGCAGTTTTCAAGGGGGAGCAGATACGCAGTATTTT
CDR3aa: CASSFQGGADTQYF

j_gene: TRBJ2-1
v_gene: TRBV18
d_gene: TRBD2
abundance: once
CDR3nt: TGTGCCAGCTCACCCTTATGGGGGGGCTCCTACAATGAGCAGTTCTTC
CDR3aa: CASSPLWGGSYNEQFF

j_gene: TRBJ1-6
v_gene: TRBV19
d_gene: -
abundance: -
CDR3nt: TGTGCCAGTAGGAAACAGGGTGGGTCACCCCTCCACTTT
CDR3aa: CASRKQGGSPLHF

j_gene: TRBJ2-2
v_gene: TRBV7-2
d_gene: -
abundance: -
CDR3nt: TGTGCCAGCAGCTTATCTGGAACTAGACAATCACTCACCGGGGAGCTGTTTTTT
CDR3aa: CASSLSGTRQSLTGELFF

j_gene: TRBJ1-1
v_gene: TRBV9
d_gene: -
abundance: -
CDR3nt: TGTGCCAGCAGCTTCACAGGGACGAACACTGAAGCTTTCTTT
CDR3aa: CASSFTGTNTEAFF

j_gene: TRBJ2-6
v_gene: TRBV6-1
d_gene: -
abundance: -
CDR3nt: TGTGCCAGCAGTGTCTCTGGCGTTTCTGGGGCCAACGTCCTGACTTTC
CDR3aa: CASSVSGVSGANVLTF

j_gene: TRBJ2-7
v_gene: TRBV28
d_gene: TRBD1
abundance: -
CDR3nt: TGTGCCAGCAGTCCCCCGGGACAGAGTTACGAGCAGTACTTC
CDR3aa: CASSPPGQSYEQYF

j_gene: TRBJ1-4
v_gene: TRBV19
d_gene: -
abundance: -
CDR3nt: TGTGCCAGTAGCCGGGGACGATCTGAAAAACTGTTTTTT
CDR3aa: CASSRGRSEKLFF

j_gene: TRBJ2-2
v_gene: TRBV10-3
d_gene: -
abundance: -
CDR3nt: TGTGCCATCAGTTTAGGGACCGGGGAGCTGTTTTTT
CDR3aa: CAISLGTGELFF

j_gene: TRBJ2-3
v_gene: TRBV6-1
d_gene: -
abundance: -
CDR3nt: TGTGCCAGCAGCGGAGTTGATACGCAGTATTTT
CDR3aa: CASSGVDTQYF

j_gene: TRBJ1-1
v_gene: TRBV5-1
d_gene: -
abundance: few
CDR3nt: TGCGCCAGCAGCTACGGACAGTCTGAAGCTTTCTTT
CDR3aa: CASSYGQSEAFF

j_gene: TRBJ1-4
v_gene: TRBV7-9
d_gene: -
abundance: -
CDR3nt: TGTGCCAGCAGCTTAGGGGGGTCTAATGAAAAACTGTTTTTT
CDR3aa: CASSLGGSNEKLFF

j_gene: TRBJ1-3
v_gene: TRBV9
d_gene: -
abundance: -
CDR3nt: TGTGCCAGCAGCGCCGCTATCACAGGCGGCTCTGGAAACACCATATATTTT
CDR3aa: CASSAAITGGSGNTIYF

j_gene: TRBJ2-1
v_gene: TRBV5-1
d_gene: -
abundance: -
CDR3nt: TGCGCCAGCAGCTTCGGGGCCAAACCTGAGCAGTTCTTC
CDR3aa: CASSFGAKPEQFF

j_gene: TRBJ2-1
v_gene: TRBV9
d_gene: -
abundance: -
CDR3nt: TGTGCCAGCAGCGTGAGATGGGAGGTGCATGAGCAGTTCTTC
CDR3aa: CASSVRWEVHEQFF

j_gene: TRBJ1-3
v_gene: TRBV28
d_gene: -
abundance: -
CDR3nt: TGTGCCAGCAGCCCCCCCCGCGGCGCCTTCTCTGGAAACACCATATATTTT
CDR3aa: CASSPPRGAFSGNTIYF

j_gene: TRBJ1-2
v_gene: TRBV7-2
d_gene: TRBD1
abundance: -
CDR3nt: TGTGCCAGCAGCTTAGGAGACAGGGGGTCGCGGGGCTACACCTTC
CDR3aa: CASSLGDRGSRGYTF

j_gene: TRBJ2-7
v_gene: TRBV10-3
d_gene: -
abundance: once
CDR3nt: TGTGCCATCAGCAGTCAGGGACTCAGCGAGCAGTACTTC
CDR3aa: CAISSQGLSEQYF

j_gene: TRBJ2-3
v_gene: TRBV2
d_gene: TRBD2
abundance: -
CDR3nt: TGTGCCAGCAGACTGGGACTAGCGGGCACAGATACGCAGTATTTT
CDR3aa: CASRLGLAGTDTQYF

j_gene: TRBJ1-2
v_gene: TRBV6-5
d_gene: -
abundance: -
CDR3nt: TGTGCCAGCAGCCGGGACCTCAACTATGGCTACACCTTC
CDR3aa: CASSRDLNYGYTF

j_gene: TRBJ2-7
v_gene: TRBV27
d_gene: -
abundance: -
CDR3nt: TGTGCCAGCAGTACAACCCAGAAGGGGCTCCGCGAGCAGTACTTC
CDR3aa: CASSTTQKGLREQYF

j_gene: TRBJ2-5
v_gene: TRBV4-1
d_gene: -
abundance: -
CDR3nt: TGCGCCAGCAGCCAAGACCACGGTTCAGGGAACGTTCGGGAGACCCAGTACTTC
CDR3aa: CASSQDHGSGNVRETQYF

j_gene: TRBJ2-4
v_gene: TRBV4-1
d_gene: -
abundance: once
CDR3nt: TGCGCCAGCAGCCAAGGAGGAGGACTCCTCCCGGGAAGCAAAAACATTCAGTACTTC
CDR3aa: CASSQGGGLLPGSKNIQYF

j_gene: TRBJ1-5
v_gene: TRBV20-1
d_gene: -
abundance: few
CDR3nt: TGCAGTGCTTCCCATCAGCCCCAGCATTTT
CDR3aa: CSASHQPQHF

j_gene: TRBJ1-1
v_gene: TRBV9
d_gene: -
abundance: -
CDR3nt: TGTGCCAGCAGCCCAAGAGGCACAGGACGCTTGAACACTGAAGCTTTCTTT
CDR3aa: CASSPRGTGRLNTEAFF

j_gene: TRBJ2-2
v_gene: TRBV5-1
d_gene: TRBD1
abundance: -
CDR3nt: TGCGCCAGCAGACAGGGGGCAGGTAACACCGGGGAGCTGTTTTTT
CDR3aa: CASRQGAGNTGELFF

j_gene: TRBJ1-1
v_gene: TRBV12-5
d_gene: -
abundance: -
CDR3nt: TGTGCTAGTGGTTTCTCCAACACTGAAGCTTTCTTT
CDR3aa: CASGFSNTEAFF

j_gene: TRBJ2-3
v_gene: TRBV5-6
d_gene: -
abundance: -
CDR3nt: TGTGCCAGCAGCTTGGCCACGGGGGCGGGGTTTTCAGATACGCAGTATTTT
CDR3aa: CASSLATGAGFSDTQYF